The 20 T cell receptor beta chains below all came from one sample that was sequenced in a study of T cells in Graves' hyperthyroidism and ophthalmopathy. RNA transcripts were the template for amplifying TCR beta CDR3 regions. First-round RT-PCR with HTBI primers amplified the TCR CDR3 region. TCRdb re-called the multiplex PCR reads through MiXCR, storing one row per CDR3 protein. Of under 350,000 distinct CDR3 sequences in the sample, 15% to 20% are singletons; the top ten hold approximately 49%. Sequenced sample: blood. The receptors were sampled from a woman aged 45-65 years with Graves' hyperthyroidism.

This clonotype was seen a handful of times. V and J are TRBV27 and TRBJ2-7, with TRBD2 matching 8 bases. The CDR3 loop spans 16 amino acids. With V trimmed by 5 bases and J by 0 bases, 9 bases remained unmatched. Germline CDR1 MNHEY, CDR2 SMNVEV (reference sequence). The CDR3 DNA sequence: TGTGCCAGCAGTCCCGTAGCGGGACGGGGCTCCTACGAGCAGTACTTC. It is translated as CASSPVAGRGSYEQYF.

The V call is TRBV10-2, the J call TRBJ1-2; TRBD1 might be the D (5 bases). Deletions cut 2 bases from V and 6 bases from J, with 7 bases between. Germline assignment: CDR1 WSHSY and CDR2 SAAADI. This CDR3 contains 12 residues. The CDR3 is CASSEQGDGYTF. CDR3 DNA sequence: TGCGCCAGCAGTGAGCAGGGAGATGGCTACACCTTC.

This clonotype appeared a few times. The J gene is TRBJ1-2, the V gene TRBV19; a weak D match, TRBD1 (5 bases). V lost 3 bases and J 6 bases, leaving 11 bases between the germline ends. The CDR3 has 13 amino acids. Per germline, CDR1 LNHDA and CDR2 SQIVND (reference sequence). This chain's CDR3 is CASSISSGDGYTF. CDR3 coding DNA: TGTGCCAGTAGTATCAGCTCGGGGGATGGCTACACCTTC.

This clonotype was seen repeatedly, ten times or more. The chain combines TRBV2 with TRBJ2-3; 8 nucleotides line up with TRBD1. This CDR3 contains 16 residues. V was clipped by 2 bases and J by 2 bases; unmatched bases: 6. Germline V gene lookup returns CDR1 SNHLY and CDR2 FYNNEI. CDR3: CASSEIQGEFTDTQYF. Here the CDR3 DNA reads TGTGCCAGCAGTGAAATACAGGGGGAGTTCACAGATACGCAGTATTTT.

In its sample, this clonotype was seen once. This may be a read error, as it is one base from a much larger clone. This chain links TRBV12-3 or TRBV12-4 with TRBJ1-1, with TRBD1 identical over 8 bases. CDR3 length: 14 residues. The V and J ends lost 6 bases and 4 bases, in that order; junction bases with no gene match: 7. CDR3 coding DNA: TGTGCCAGCAGGCGGGGACAGGCCCTCACTGAAGCTTTCTTT. Its translation: CASRRGQALTEAFF.

This clonotype was counted between two and nine times. The chain uses TRBV20-1 and TRBJ2-5, with D maybe TRBD1 (5 bases). This CDR3 has 12 amino acids. V was cut by 0 bases and J by 11 bases, with 13 bases left in between. Germline values: CDR1 DFQATT, CDR2 SNEGSKA (reference sequence). The DNA of the CDR3 is TGCAGTGCTAGAGAGTTGGGGCCCACTCAGTACTTC. This gives the protein CSARELGPTQYF.

This clonotype was found many times. The chain carries TRBV7-9 and TRBJ2-1; possible D gene TRBD2, 6 bases. Germline loops: CDR1 SEHNR, CDR2 FQNEAQ (reference sequence). Trimming pared 5 bases from V and 7 bases from J, leaving 18 bases between. CDR3 size: 15 residues. The CDR3 region has the DNA TGTGCCAGCAGCGACCCCCGGGACTTACGAAATGAGCAGTTCTTC. As protein: CASSDPRDLRNEQFF.

This clonotype was seen repeatedly, ten times or more. The chain employs TRBV30 and TRBJ1-2, with D perhaps TRBD1 (6 bases). CDR1 and CDR2 from the germline V gene are GTSNPN and SVGIG (reference sequence). The CDR3 covers 13 residues. Trimming left V 1 base short and J 5 bases short, with 11 bases between. Here the CDR3 DNA reads TGTGCCTGGAGTGAACAGGGATTATATGGCTACACCTTC. Translated: CAWSEQGLYGYTF.

This clonotype was counted at least ten times. The chain employs TRBV29-1 and TRBJ2-5, with TRBD1 matching over 8 bases. V dropped 2 bases and J dropped 4; count of bases not matched to a gene: 9. Germline assignment: CDR1 SQVTM and CDR2 ANQGSEA. This CDR3 contains 15 residues. This CDR3 is CSVEYSTGVGETQYF. In DNA form, the CDR3 reads TGCAGCGTTGAATACTCGACAGGGGTGGGAGAGACCCAGTACTTC.

This clonotype was counted at least ten times. The V and J genes are TRBV2 and TRBJ2-3; D remains unclear. Germline CDR1 SNHLY, CDR2 FYNNEI. Trimming took 4 bases from V and 2 from J, leaving 4 bases between them. This CDR3 is built from 12 residues. The CDR3 DNA is TGTGCCAGCAGTGGTTTCACAGATACGCAGTATTTT. The encoded protein is CASSGFTDTQYF. Drawing the rest from reference TRBV2 and TRBJ2-3, the complete variable domain is EPEVTQTPSHQVTQMGQEVILRCVPISNHLYFYWYRQILGQKVEFLVSFYNNEISEKSEIFDDQFSVERPDGSNFTLKIRSTKLEDSAMYFCASSGFTDTQYFGPGTRLTVL.

This clonotype was observed many times. This chain links TRBV7-2 with TRBJ2-7; 9 positions agree with TRBD2. The trim removed 1 base at V and 3 bases at J, leaving 4 bases unmatched. Germline CDR1 is SGHTA and CDR2 is FQGNSA. The CDR3 has 15 residues. CDR3 coding DNA: TGTGCCAGCAGCTTAGGGTCTAGCGGGAACTACGAGCAGTACTTC. It translates to CASSLGSSGNYEQYF.

The chain couples TRBV27 to TRBJ2-7; 8 bases fit TRBD1. Germline CDR1 MNHEY, CDR2 SMNVEV (reference sequence). This CDR3 comprises 15 residues. With V trimmed by 2 bases and J by 4 bases, 7 bases remained unmatched. CDR3 region: CASSLGGDRSYEQYF. The CDR3 region has the DNA TGTGCCAGCAGTTTAGGTGGGGACAGGTCTTACGAGCAGTACTTC.

The sample holds many counts of this clonotype. The chain uses TRBV5-1 and TRBJ1-2; tentatively, D is TRBD1 (5 bases). Germline CDR1 SGHRS, CDR2 YFSETQ. Trimming removed 4 bases from V and 8 bases from J, with 12 bases in between. This CDR3 has 12 residues. The CDR3 bases are TGCGCCAGCAGCACTGAAGGGGACGGCTACACCTTC. It specifies CASSTEGDGYTF. Full variable domain (rest looked up from reference TRBV5-1 and TRBJ1-2): KAGVTQTPRYLIKTRGQQVTLSCSPISGHRSVSWYQQTPGQGLQFLFEYFSETQRNKGNFPGRFSGRQFSNSRSEMNVSTLELGDSALYLCASSTEGDGYTFGSGTRLTVV.

This clonotype was recorded a few times. The chain carries TRBV12-3 or TRBV12-4 and TRBJ2-2, with D possibly being TRBD1 (5 bases). V was pared by 6 bases and J by 6 bases, with 14 bases between. CDR3 length equals 14 residues. CDR3: CASRPIQGPGELFF. As DNA, the CDR3 is TGTGCCAGCAGGCCGATCCAGGGCCCCGGGGAGCTGTTTTTT.

Many counts were recorded for this clonotype. This rearrangement joins TRBV5-1 to TRBJ2-1; the match to TRBD1 covers 8 bases. Germline trimming cut 4 bases from V and 2 bases from J; bases unmatched to any gene: 2. This CDR3 contains 14 residues. Germline V lookup: CDR1 SGHRS, CDR2 YFSETQ. Here the CDR3 reads CASSGDRTYNEQFF. For the CDR3, the DNA is TGCGCCAGCAGCGGGGACAGGACCTACAATGAGCAGTTCTTC.

This clonotype was recorded at least ten times. The rearrangement links TRBV28 to TRBJ2-1; maybe TRBD1 (6 bases). The germline V gene encodes CDR1 MDHEN and CDR2 SYDVKM. The CDR3 is 14 amino acids. Trimming removed 8 bases from V and 0 bases from J, with 11 bases in between. The CDR3 nucleotides are TGTGCCAGCGTAAAGGACAGCTCCTACAATGAGCAGTTCTTC. Its protein is CASVKDSSYNEQFF.

The table lists this clonotype with many counts. The V call is TRBV28, the J call TRBJ2-3, with TRBD1 identical over 10 bases. This CDR3 spans 16 amino acids. V was clipped by 3 bases and J by 0 bases; unmatched bases: 3. Germline V gene sequence: CDR1 MDHEN, CDR2 SYDVKM. The CDR3 region has the DNA TGTGCCAGCAGTTTCGACAGGGGGCACAGCACAGATACGCAGTATTTT. Its translation: CASSFDRGHSTDTQYF.

This clonotype was seen ten or more times. This chain joins TRBV28 and TRBJ2-7; tentatively, D is TRBD1 (6 bases). CDR1 MDHEN and CDR2 SYDVKM come from the germline V gene. The CDR3 is 13 residues long. V was trimmed by 5 bases and J by 5 bases, leaving 13 bases between them. This chain's CDR3 is CASSTGYRDEQYF. As DNA, the CDR3 is TGTGCCAGCAGTACCGGATACAGGGACGAGCAGTACTTC. Filled out from reference TRBV28 and TRBJ2-7, the complete variable domain reads DVKVTQSSRYLVKRTGEKVFLECVQDMDHENMFWYRQDPGLGLRLIYFSYDVKMKEKGDIPEGYSVSREKKERFSLILESASTNQTSMYLCASSTGYRDEQYFGPGTRLTVT.

The chain uses TRBV7-2 and TRBJ2-2; 11 bases line up with TRBD2. Looked up from germline, CDR1 is SGHTA and CDR2 is FQGNSA. Trimming removed 1 base from V and 1 base from J; junction bases left unmatched: 5. The CDR3 is made up of 18 amino acids. The CDR3 loop reads CASSLVGLAGGNTGELFF. In nucleotides, the CDR3 is TGTGCCAGCAGCTTAGTGGGGCTAGCGGGGGGGAACACCGGGGAGCTGTTTTTT.

The sample holds many counts of this clonotype. The CDR3 loop is CASSQQGRDYETQYF. For the CDR3, the DNA is TGTGCCAGCAGCCAACAGGGCAGGGACTATGAGACCCAGTACTTC. J is TRBJ2-5 and V is TRBV3-1, with 7 bases lining up with TRBD2. The CDR3 consists of 15 residues. Germline V gene lookup returns CDR1 LGHDT and CDR2 YNNKEL (reference sequence). Trimming cost V 2 bases and J 5 bases; bases outside gene matches: 8.